This is a list of T cell receptor beta chains from one sample in a study of Graves' ophthalmopathy and Graves' hyperthyroidism. TCRdb analysed the multiplex PCR reads with MiXCR anew, one entry per CDR3 protein. Of a few hundred thousand distinct CDR3 sequences listed, 15% to 20% are singletons. Specimen: peripheral blood. Receptors were obtained from an adult woman with stable Graves' hyperthyroidism. The CDR3 runs from the conserved cysteine through the conserved F or W. The D gene is left open where the match is weak. Clone size is stated in some rows and not others, as once, few, many or a class when expanded.

d_call	j_call	clone_size	v_call	cdr3_aa	cdr3_nt
-	TRBJ2-7	-	TRBV10-2	CASSELAGRDEQYF	TGCGCCAGCAGTGAACTGGCGGGACGCGACGAGCAGTACTTC
-	TRBJ2-7	-	TRBV28	CASSFQRASSYEQYF	TGTGCCAGCAGTTTCCAACGGGCTAGCTCCTACGAGCAGTACTTC
-	TRBJ2-5	many	TRBV12-3/TRBV12-4	CASSLDRDTETQYF	TGTGCCAGCAGTTTAGACAGGGACACAGAGACCCAGTACTTC
TRBD1	TRBJ1-1	many	TRBV4-1	CASSQGSGRGLGNTEAFF	TGCGCCAGCAGCCAAGGAAGCGGCAGGGGGCTTGGTAACACTGAAGCTTTCTTT
-	TRBJ2-5	many	TRBV25-1	CASSLSLAPETQYF	TGTGCCAGCTCCCTATCGTTGGCCCCAGAGACCCAGTACTTC
-	TRBJ2-2	many	TRBV6-5	CASRYRRGNTGELFF	TGTGCCAGCAGATACAGAAGGGGGAACACCGGGGAGCTGTTTTTT
-	TRBJ1-2	many	TRBV28	CASSSTKWTAGYTF	TGTGCCAGCAGTTCTACAAAGTGGACAGCCGGCTACACCTTC
TRBD2	TRBJ2-4	many	TRBV20-1	CSANSGRGKNIQYF	TGCAGTGCCAATAGCGGGAGGGGCAAAAACATTCAGTACTTC
TRBD1	TRBJ2-7	many	TRBV5-6	CASSSGQAGEQYF	TGTGCCAGCAGCAGCGGACAGGCGGGCGAGCAGTACTTC
TRBD1	TRBJ1-2	few	TRBV12-3/TRBV12-4	CASRQGAYGYTF	TGTGCCTCGAGACAGGGGGCATATGGCTACACCTTC
TRBD2	TRBJ2-7	many	TRBV7-2	CASSFASGRAFDEQYF	TGTGCCAGCAGCTTTGCTAGCGGGAGGGCCTTCGACGAGCAGTACTTC
TRBD1	TRBJ1-1	many	TRBV14	CASSQDLGQGFTEAFF	TGTGCCAGCAGCCAAGATCTAGGACAGGGGTTCACTGAAGCTTTCTTT
TRBD1	TRBJ2-5	few	TRBV28	CAGSQTGSKETQYF	TGTGCCGGCAGTCAGACAGGGTCTAAAGAGACCCAGTACTTC
-	TRBJ2-7	few	TRBV4-1	CASSQGPTSAYEQYF	TGCGCCAGCAGCCAAGGACCGACTTCCGCCTACGAGCAGTACTTC
-	TRBJ2-7	many	TRBV5-1	CASTRRDHTRDEQYF	TGCGCCAGCACCCGCAGGGACCACACTCGCGACGAGCAGTACTTC
TRBD1	TRBJ1-5	many	TRBV30	CAGSADREGQPQHF	TGTGCCGGATCGGCGGACAGGGAGGGACAGCCCCAGCATTTT
TRBD2	TRBJ2-5	many	TRBV24-1	CATSGQTSGRAKTLQETQYF	TGTGCCACCAGTGGCCAGACTAGCGGGAGGGCCAAAACCCTCCAAGAGACCCAGTACTTC
-	TRBJ1-2	many	TRBV12-3/TRBV12-4	CASSGELYGYTF	TGTGCCAGCAGTGGGGAGCTCTATGGCTACACCTTC
-	TRBJ2-5	many	TRBV12-3/TRBV12-4	CASSYREKETQYF	TGTGCCAGCAGTTACAGGGAAAAAGAGACCCAGTACTTC
-	TRBJ2-2	-	TRBV29-1	CSLRETGELFF	TGCAGCCTCCGAGAAACCGGGGAGCTGTTTTTT
-	TRBJ2-7	few	TRBV18	CASSPRGGSVFEQYF	TGTGCCAGCTCACCGCGTGGGGGGAGCGTCTTCGAGCAGTACTTC
TRBD1	TRBJ1-2	many	TRBV7-2	CASSYGQGDYGYTF	TGTGCCAGCAGTTATGGACAGGGGGACTATGGCTACACCTTC
TRBD1	TRBJ2-7	once	TRBV12-3/TRBV12-4	CASSYYPVAGGEQYF	TGTGCCAGCAGTTACTACCCCGTCGCAGGGGGCGAGCAGTACTTC
TRBD2	TRBJ2-5	many	TRBV4-3	CASSQDSCGGRAWETQYF	TGCGCCAGCAGCCAAGATAGTTGCGGCGGGAGGGCCTGGGAGACCCAGTACTTC
-	TRBJ2-7	many	TRBV28	CASSAGTFSYEQYF	TGTGCCAGCAGCGCCGGGACATTCTCCTACGAGCAGTACTTC
TRBD1	TRBJ1-6	many	TRBV19	CASSILGQSNSPLHF	TGTGCCAGTAGTATCCTGGGACAGTCAAATTCACCCCTCCACTTT
-	TRBJ1-1	many	TRBV12-3/TRBV12-4	CASSFDQLGQPGVTEAFF	TGTGCCAGCAGTTTCGACCAATTAGGACAGCCTGGGGTAACCGAAGCTTTCTTT
TRBD2	TRBJ2-7	many	TRBV15	CATSSGLAGGIPGEQYF	TGTGCCACCAGCAGTGGACTAGCGGGAGGGATCCCGGGCGAGCAGTACTTC
-	TRBJ1-6	many	TRBV29-1	CSSPPIWGNSPLHF	TGCAGCTCCCCTCCCATTTGGGGGAATTCACCCCTCCACTTT
-	TRBJ1-1	many	TRBV19	CASTALGDYAEAFF	TGTGCCAGTACCGCCCTGGGAGACTACGCTGAAGCTTTCTTT
-	TRBJ2-5	few	TRBV11-2	CASSSGAVETQYF	TGTGCCAGCAGTTCTGGAGCGGTAGAGACCCAGTACTTC
-	TRBJ2-5	many	TRBV11-1	CASRSRRREHMQETQYF	TGTGCCAGCAGGTCTCGCCGGAGGGAACATATGCAAGAGACCCAGTACTTC
-	TRBJ1-5	once	TRBV6-7	CASNWGHF	TGTGCCAGCAATTGGGGGCATTTT
-	TRBJ2-5	many	TRBV30	CAWSVGQQKTQYF	TGTGCCTGGAGTGTGGGACAACAAAAGACCCAGTACTTC
-	TRBJ2-5	-	TRBV5-1	CASSSGPAQETQHF	TGCGCCAGCAGTTCGGGACCAGCACAAGAGACCCAGCACTTC
-	TRBJ2-7	-	TRBV13	CASSFGLHSYEQYF	TGTGCCAGCAGCTTCGGGCTCCACTCCTACGAGCAGTACTTC
-	TRBJ1-3	few	TRBV20-1	CSAFDSPIYF	TGCAGTGCTTTTGACTCTCCCATATATTTT
-	TRBJ2-7	-	TRBV9	CASSPSLGLVAEQYF	TGTGCCAGCAGCCCATCGCTCGGTCTCGTAGCCGAGCAGTACTTC
-	TRBJ1-5	-	TRBV24-1	CATSDLRRQKDQPQHF	TGTGCCACCAGTGATTTGCGACGACAGAAGGATCAGCCCCAGCATTTT
TRBD1	TRBJ1-2	few	TRBV12-3/TRBV12-4	CASSETGVNYGYTF	TGTGCCAGCAGCGAGACAGGGGTTAACTATGGCTACACCTTC
-	TRBJ2-7	many	TRBV10-3	CAIREGGYEQYF	TGTGCCATCAGGGAAGGCGGGTACGAGCAGTACTTC
TRBD1	TRBJ2-4	many	TRBV7-6	CASSPVAGTGDIQYF	TGTGCCAGCAGCCCAGTGGCCGGGACAGGGGACATTCAGTACTTC
-	TRBJ1-5	many	TRBV5-8	CASSRATIGQPQHF	TGTGCCAGCAGCAGGGCGACAATAGGTCAGCCCCAGCATTTT
-	TRBJ1-3	-	TRBV7-3	CASSLSPYPNGEGSGNTIYF	TGTGCCAGCAGCTTAAGTCCTTATCCGAATGGTGAAGGTTCTGGAAACACCATATATTTT
-	TRBJ1-2	many	TRBV4-2	CASSGTGQLYGYTF	TGTGCCAGCAGCGGAACAGGGCAACTCTATGGCTACACCTTC
-	TRBJ2-7	few	TRBV4-1	CASSHGTRSSSYEQYF	TGCGCCAGCAGCCACGGAACTAGGTCGAGCTCCTACGAGCAGTACTTC
-	TRBJ1-1	many	TRBV7-6	CASSPLLALGPENTEAFF	TGTGCCAGCAGCCCTCTTCTCGCCTTGGGGCCAGAGAACACTGAAGCTTTCTTT
-	TRBJ2-7	many	TRBV12-3/TRBV12-4	CASSWHYEQYF	TGTGCCAGCAGTTGGCACTACGAGCAGTACTTC
TRBD1	TRBJ2-7	many	TRBV9	CASSVSTGEAYEQYF	TGTGCCAGCAGCGTCAGCACAGGGGAAGCCTACGAGCAGTACTTC
-	TRBJ1-5	-	TRBV19	CASSANLWQPQGKMFQPQHF	TGTGCCAGTAGTGCCAACCTTTGGCAACCTCAGGGTAAGATGTTTCAGCCCCAGCATTTT
-	TRBJ1-5	many	TRBV15	CASHEENRGTDFTPHQPQHF	TGTGCCAGCCACGAAGAAAACCGAGGGACCGACTTTACCCCCCATCAGCCCCAGCATTTT
-	TRBJ2-7	many	TRBV30	CAWTAPYEQYF	TGTGCCTGGACAGCCCCCTACGAGCAGTACTTC
-	TRBJ1-2	many	TRBV12-3/TRBV12-4	CASSHPNGLGGYTF	TGTGCCAGCAGTCATCCCAATGGGCTCGGGGGCTACACCTTC
-	TRBJ1-1	many	TRBV5-1	CASSSSGERGTEAFF	TGCGCCAGCAGCAGTTCGGGGGAAAGGGGCACTGAAGCTTTCTTT
-	TRBJ1-5	many	TRBV3-1	CASSLSAGSNQPQHF	TGTGCCAGCAGCCTAAGCGCAGGGAGCAATCAGCCCCAGCATTTT
-	TRBJ1-1	many	TRBV30	CAWGPGGWYTEAFF	TGTGCCTGGGGCCCCGGGGGGTGGTACACTGAAGCTTTCTTT
-	TRBJ1-3	many	TRBV7-9	CASSSTMGNTIYF	TGTGCCAGCAGCTCCACCATGGGAAACACCATATATTTT